The next 17 T cell receptor beta chains were all read from a single sample in a study of T-cell reconstitution after alpha-beta-depleted transplantation in children. Library preparation (for TCRbeta) was performed with unique molecular identifiers. TCRdb processed the PCR reads anew with MiXCR; each CDR3 protein has one entry. Altogether about 580,000 distinct CDR3 sequences are present, more than 20% being singletons, with the ten largest covering about a third. Sequencing was performed on PBMCs, taken before TCRalphabeta/CD19-depleted stem cell transplant. The receptor set was obtained from a boy younger than two with Wiskott-Aldrich syndrome, due to receive a stem cell transplant.

This chain joins TRBV10-1 and TRBJ2-2; D may be TRBD2 (6 bases). This CDR3 has 16 amino acids. V dropped 3 bases and J dropped 9 bases, with 20 bases sitting between them. Per germline, CDR1 WNHNN and CDR2 SYGVQD (reference sequence). The CDR3 DNA reads as TGCGCCAGCAGTGATCGGCGGGATGCACCTCGTTGGGAGCTGTTTTTT. It yields the protein CASSDRRDAPRWELFF.

The rearrangement uses TRBV29-1 and TRBJ2-7, with D possibly being TRBD1 or TRBD2 (6 bases each). The length of the CDR3 is 12 residues. Deletions cut 4 bases from V and 3 bases from J, with 10 bases between. Germline CDR1 reads SQVTM; CDR2 reads ANQGSEA. The DNA for the CDR3 is TGCAGCGTTGCCAGGGGAGGCTACGAGCAGTACTTC. It encodes CSVARGGYEQYF.

J is TRBJ2-1 and V is TRBV5-1; tentatively, D is TRBD2 (6 bases). Germline CDR1 is SGHRS and CDR2 is YFSETQ. V lost 3 bases and J 4 bases, leaving 11 bases between the germline ends. CDR3 size: 14 residues. CDR3 in amino acids: CASSWGERYNEQFF. Written as DNA, the CDR3 is TGCGCCAGCAGCTGGGGGGAGCGGTACAATGAGCAGTTCTTC.

The chain carries TRBV10-3 and TRBJ2-5, with 13 bases lining up with TRBD2. The junction had 4 bases not matched to a gene; V was cut back by 4 bases and J by 2 bases. CDR3 length equals 16 residues. The germline gives CDR1 ENHRY, CDR2 SYGVKD. The CDR3 nucleotides are TGTGCCATCAGTGGACTAGCGGGAGGTCCTCAAGAGACCCAGTACTTC. Its protein product is CAISGLAGGPQETQYF.

The rearrangement uses TRBV5-1 and TRBJ2-1; weak D call: TRBD2 (6 bases). CDR1 and CDR2 (germline): SGHRS, YFSETQ. There are 15 residues in the CDR3. V lost 1 base and J 4 bases, leaving 12 bases between the germline ends. CDR3 in amino acids: CASSLQWAGYNEQFF. DNA of the CDR3: TGCGCCAGCAGCTTGCAGTGGGCGGGGTACAATGAGCAGTTCTTC.

The chain joins TRBV20-1 to TRBJ1-5; TRBD1 is a possible D gene (5 bases). Trimming took off 5 bases at V and 5 bases at J, with 19 bases between the two ends. CDR3 length: 15 residues. Per the germline V gene, CDR1 is DFQATT and CDR2 is SNEGSKA (reference sequence). CDR3 residues: CSALRSGLNYQPQHF. The CDR3 DNA reads TGCAGTGCTTTACGATCAGGGCTTAACTATCAGCCCCAGCATTTT.

This clonotype was counted only a few times. The chain recombines TRBV5-5 with TRBJ1-1, with unresolved D. V was pared by 8 bases and J by 0 bases, with 11 bases between. Germline V gene sequence: CDR1 SGHKS, CDR2 YYEKEE (reference sequence). The CDR3 has 13 residues. The CDR3 loop reads CASIRGMNTEAFF. DNA for the CDR3: TGTGCCAGTATTAGAGGCATGAACACTGAAGCTTTCTTT.

The rearrangement uses TRBV4-2 and TRBJ1-2; no definite D call. Germline values: CDR1 LGHNA, CDR2 YNFKEQ. With 1 base removed from V and 4 bases from J, the gap between germline ends came to 7 bases. The CDR3 contains 13 residues. CDR3: CASSQAAVYGYTF. The CDR3 nucleotides read TGTGCCAGCAGCCAAGCCGCGGTCTATGGCTACACCTTC.

This clonotype was detected only a few times. CDR3 residues: CASSLGLREGELFF. DNA for the CDR3: TGTGCCAGCAGCTTGGGACTACGAGAGGGGGAGCTGTTTTTT. The chain has TRBV11-3 and TRBJ2-2; 7 positions agree with TRBD2. Germline V gives CDR1 SGHNT, CDR2 YENEEA. Germline trimming cut 3 bases from V and 8 bases from J; bases unmatched to any gene: 6. CDR3 length equals 14 residues.

The count of this clonotype is one. An end of the junction differs from the germline gene, which may be a read error. This sequence joins TRBV5-1 and TRBJ2-4; TRBD2 might be the D (6 bases). The CDR3 length is 16 residues. Germline V gene sequence: CDR1 SGHRS, CDR2 YFSETQ. The CDR3 protein is CASSLEAGATKNLQYF. CDR3 bases: TGCGCCAGCAGCTTGGAAGCGGGTGCGACCAAAAACCTTCAGTACTTC.

J is TRBJ1-2 and V is TRBV20-1; D gene ambiguous. CDR1 and CDR2 (germline): DFQATT, SNEGSKA (reference sequence). CDR3 length: 11 residues. V was shortened by 1 base and J by 8 bases, with 8 bases between the two germline ends. The CDR3 bases are TGCAGTGCTAGAGCCCCCGGGGGCTACACCTTC. It specifies CSARAPGGYTF.

In this sample, this clonotype turned up a few times. The chain is built from TRBV20-1 and TRBJ2-5; TRBD2 is a possible D gene (6 bases). The CDR3 sequence is 15 residues long. CDR1 is DFQATT, CDR2 SNEGSKA, per germline (reference sequence). Trimming stripped 3 bases from V and 4 bases from J, with 18 bases between. The CDR3 nucleotides read TGCAGTGCTAGTCGCGGACTACTAGTCGGAGAGACCCAGTACTTC. It translates to CSASRGLLVGETQYF.

The rearrangement joins TRBV28 to TRBJ1-4, with D possibly matching TRBD1 (5 bases). V was cut by 5 bases and J by 7 bases, with 14 bases left in between. This CDR3 comprises 14 residues. The V gene's germline CDR1 is MDHEN and CDR2 SYDVKM. The CDR3 DNA sequence: TGTGCCAGCAGTGCCCCGGGGCGGTTTGAAAAACTGTTTTTT. Translation: CASSAPGRFEKLFF.

This clonotype was observed a few times. The rearrangement links TRBV5-1 to TRBJ2-1, with 9 nucleotides matching TRBD2. V gave up 0 bases and J gave up 10 bases; unmatched junction bases: 20. This CDR3 region has 19 residues. Germline CDR1 reads SGHRS; CDR2 reads YFSETQ. The DNA of the CDR3 is TGCGCCAGCAGCTTGGTTGCGCTAGCGGGATCCCGAATTCTTTCCGAGCAGTTCTTC. Residues: CASSLVALAGSRILSEQFF.

This clonotype was seen more than once but under ten times. V gene TRBV12-3 or TRBV12-4 combines with J gene TRBJ2-7; TRBD2 matches 8 bases. The length of the CDR3 is 15 residues. V trimming: 1 base; J trimming: 0 bases; junction bases outside the gene matches: 2. The CDR3 here is CASSLDGRASYEQYF. The CDR3, as DNA: TGTGCCAGCAGTTTAGACGGGAGGGCCTCCTACGAGCAGTACTTC.

The chain couples TRBV20-1 to TRBJ1-5; no clear D. Between the trimmed V and J ends, which lost 0 bases and 9 bases, there was a span of 9 bases. This CDR3 has 12 amino acids. Germline V gene lookup returns CDR1 DFQATT and CDR2 SNEGSKA (reference sequence). The CDR3, as DNA: TGCAGTGCTAGAGATTGGGATTGGCCCCAGCATTTT. Protein sequence: CSARDWDWPQHF.

This clonotype was recorded a few times. This chain links TRBV7-3 with TRBJ2-1; 7 bases agree with TRBD2. The germline V gene has CDR1 SGHTA and CDR2 FQGTGA. J was trimmed by 10 bases and V by 5 bases; bases with no gene match: 5. This CDR3 region has 12 residues. The CDR3 bases are TGTGCCAGCAGCCCAAGCGGGATGGAGCAGTTCTTC. It specifies CASSPSGMEQFF. Together with reference TRBV7-3 and TRBJ2-1, the CDR3 gives the full variable domain: GAGVSQTPSNKVTEKGKYVELRCDPISGHTALYWYRQSLGQGPEFLIYFQGTGAADDSGLPNDRFFAVRPEGSVSTLKIQRTERGDSAVYLCASSPSGMEQFFGPGTRLTVL.